This is a list of T cell receptor beta chains from one sample in a study of Ad26.COV2.S vaccination and SARS-CoV-2 variants. Assay: immunoSEQ multiplex PCR; the TCRdb copy retains only in-frame clones and omits some. The sample includes about 390,000 clones, around 85% of them seen just once. The source material was peripheral blood, sampled in a trial of Ad26.COV2.S vaccine versus placebo. The source of these receptors is a person aged 18-65 years who received the Ad26.COV2.S COVID-19 vaccine or a placebo. The CDR3 runs from the conserved cysteine through the conserved F or W. The D gene is left open where the match is weak. Expanded clones get a size class; other rows say once, few or many, or leave the size out.

-	TRBV30	TRBJ1-5	TRBD1	CAWSTTGRTGEPQHF	TGTGCCTGGAGTACCACTGGCCGGACAGGGGAGCCCCAGCATTTT
-	TRBV7-9	TRBJ2-1	-	CASSSAYEQFF	TGTGCCAGCAGCTCGGCGTATGAGCAGTTCTTC
-	TRBV4-1	TRBJ2-2	-	CASSQTPQRGGNTGELFF	TGCGCCAGCAGCCAGACACCCCAAAGGGGGGGGAACACCGGGGAGCTGTTTTTT
few	TRBV5-1	TRBJ2-2	-	CASSFNRGELFF	TGCGCCAGCAGCTTCAATAGGGGGGAGCTGTTTTTT
-	TRBV5-4	TRBJ1-1	TRBD1	CASSSEPQGGGVEAFF	TGTGCCAGCAGCTCCGAACCACAGGGGGGAGGGGTGGAAGCTTTCTTT
-	TRBV18	TRBJ1-4	-	CASSPRDRTTNEKLFF	TGTGCCAGCTCACCCCGGGACCGCACAACTAATGAAAAACTGTTTTTT
-	TRBV5-1	TRBJ2-2	TRBD2	CASSKGLPNTGELFF	TGCGCCAGCAGCAAGGGACTACCCAACACCGGGGAGCTGTTTTTT
-	TRBV24-1	TRBJ2-4	TRBD1	CATAAGGSDIQYF	TGTGCCACCGCCGCAGGGGGCTCAGACATTCAGTACTTC
-	TRBV19	TRBJ2-7	-	CASSISRAGEQYF	TGTGCCAGTAGTATCTCAAGGGCCGGCGAGCAGTACTTC
-	TRBV6-2/TRBV6-3	TRBJ1-1	-	CASSYAGGLNTEAFF	TGTGCCAGCAGTTACGCCGGGGGTTTGAACACTGAAGCTTTCTTT
-	TRBV27	TRBJ2-7	-	CASSSWGSPYEQYF	TGTGCCAGCAGTTCCTGGGGGTCTCCCTACGAGCAGTACTTC
-	TRBV2	TRBJ2-7	TRBD2	CASRGLAGGSEQYF	TGTGCCAGCAGGGGACTAGCGGGGGGGTCCGAGCAGTACTTC
few	TRBV5-5	TRBJ1-5	-	CASSLQGVWPQHF	TGTGCCAGCAGCTTACAGGGAGTGTGGCCCCAGCATTTT
-	TRBV3-1/TRBV3-2	TRBJ1-3	-	CASSQESRPWGTIYF	TGTGCCAGCAGCCAAGAAAGCAGGCCCTGGGGCACCATATATTTT
few	TRBV12-3/TRBV12-4	TRBJ1-2	-	CASSSTVYGYTF	TGTGCCAGCAGTTCGACAGTATATGGCTACACCTTC
-	TRBV11-2	TRBJ2-2	-	CASSLFPSRLRGTGELFF	TGTGCCAGCAGCTTATTCCCTAGTCGGCTTAGGGGCACCGGGGAGCTGTTTTTT
-	TRBV14	TRBJ1-4	-	CASSQRGEKLFF	TGTGCCAGCAGCCAACGGGGGGAAAAACTGTTTTTT
once	TRBV10-2	TRBJ1-3	-	CASSVVGYGNTIYF	TGCGCCAGCAGTGTGGTCGGGTACGGAAACACCATATATTTT
-	TRBV9	TRBJ1-2	-	CASSVGAAYGYTF	TGTGCCAGCAGCGTAGGGGCAGCCTATGGCTACACCTTC
-	TRBV21-1	TRBJ2-3	-	CASSRCARHHGSRRAYTQYF	TGTGCCAGCAGCCGCTGCGCCCGGCACCATGGCTCGCGCCGGGCCTATACGCAGTATTTT
-	TRBV6-4	TRBJ2-1	-	CASNVGGPDDSGQFF	TGTGCCAGCAACGTGGGGGGGCCTGATGATAGTGGGCAGTTCTTC
-	TRBV6-2/TRBV6-3	TRBJ1-4	TRBD1	CASSLPGQGNSNEKLFF	TGTGCCAGCAGTCTCCCGGGACAGGGTAACAGTAATGAAAAACTGTTTTTT
-	TRBV19	TRBJ2-7	-	CASSIDGGSYEQYF	TGTGCCAGTAGTATAGATGGGGGTTCGTACGAGCAGTACTTC
-	TRBV10-3	TRBJ1-2	TRBD1	CAIRGQAYGYTF	TGTGCCATCAGGGGACAGGCCTATGGCTACACCTTC
-	TRBV19	TRBJ2-7	TRBD2	CASSTDIAGGPNEQYF	TGTGCCAGTAGTACCGACATAGCGGGGGGGCCGAACGAGCAGTACTTC
-	TRBV19	TRBJ2-1	-	CASLSKDYNEQFF	TGTGCCAGCCTTAGTAAAGATTACAATGAGCAGTTCTTC
once	TRBV29-1	TRBJ1-2	-	CSVDRGIYGYTF	TGCAGCGTTGATAGGGGGATCTATGGCTACACCTTC
few	TRBV5-1	TRBJ1-2	TRBD1	CASSWGTDYNYGYTF	TGCGCCAGCAGCTGGGGGACAGACTACAACTATGGCTACACCTTC
-	TRBV7-9	TRBJ2-3	-	CATSLGVTQYF	TGTGCCACGAGCTTAGGTGTTACGCAGTATTTT
-	TRBV6-5	TRBJ1-6	-	CASRSQGGQDSPLHF	TGTGCCAGCAGATCACAAGGGGGACAAGATTCACCCCTCCACTTT
-	TRBV7-2	TRBJ2-3	-	CASSLWGPSTDTQYF	TGTGCCAGCAGCCTCTGGGGGCCAAGCACAGATACGCAGTATTTT
-	TRBV11-2	TRBJ1-2	TRBD1	CASSNRTGGLNYGYTF	TGTGCCAGCAGCAACCGGACAGGGGGCCTTAACTATGGCTACACCTTC